The 30 T cell receptor beta chains below come from one sample, sequenced in a study of cytomegalovirus exposure and HLA in healthy donors. The study ran its PCR with 60 Vbeta and 13 Jbeta primers. Clones were read by immunoSEQ multiplex PCR, and TCRdb kept only the in-frame ones, dropping some. The sample gives around 65,000 clones, 65% to 80% of which show up once; 17% is in the top ten. Sequencing input: PBMCs. The receptors were sampled from a man between 40 and 49 years old in good health and CMV-seropositive.

This clone was counted a few times. This chain joins TRBV7-2 and TRBJ1-6, with 10 nucleotides matching TRBD1. This CDR3 comprises 14 residues. After removal of 5 bases from V and 12 bases from J, the junction contained 7 bases not matched to a gene. Per germline, CDR1 SGHTA and CDR2 FQGNSA. The CDR3 loop is CASSLGQGLVPLHF. In nucleotides, the CDR3 is TGTGCCAGCAGCCTGGGACAGGGGCTAGTACCCCTCCACTTT.

The chain recombines TRBV2 with TRBJ1-1; D possibly corresponds to TRBD1 (6 bases). Per germline, CDR1 SNHLY and CDR2 FYNNEI. Trimming took off 2 bases at V and 9 bases at J, with 13 bases between the two ends. The CDR3 runs 13 residues. CDR3 sequence: CASSEFEGVQAFF. The CDR3 DNA follows: TGTGCCAGCAGTGAATTTGAGGGGGTGCAAGCTTTCTTT. Variable domain in full (rest from reference TRBV2 and TRBJ1-1): EPEVTQTPSHQVTQMGQEVILRCVPISNHLYFYWYRQILGQKVEFLVSFYNNEISEKSEIFDDQFSVERPDGSNFTLKIRSTKLEDSAMYFCASSEFEGVQAFFGQGTRLTVV.

This sequence joins TRBV28 and TRBJ1-6; 7 bases agree with TRBD1. The J segment lost 8 bases and the V segment lost 8 bases, leaving 9 bases of the junction unmatched. CDR1 and CDR2 (germline): MDHEN, SYDVKM. This CDR3 comprises 14 residues. CDR3 nucleotides: TGTGCCAGCGGCTTGACAGGGCCCCATTCACCCCTCCACTTT. Its translation is CASGLTGPHSPLHF. Filled out from reference TRBV28 and TRBJ1-6, the complete variable domain reads DVKVTQSSRYLVKRTGEKVFLECVQDMDHENMFWYRQDPGLGLRLIYFSYDVKMKEKGDIPEGYSVSREKKERFSLILESASTNQTSMYLCASGLTGPHSPLHFGNGTRLTVT.

The chain joins TRBV5-6 to TRBJ2-7; TRBD2 agrees at 11 bases. With 2 bases clipped from V and 1 base from J, the junction kept 2 bases outside the gene matches. This CDR3 is 15 amino acids long. Germline V gene sequence: CDR1 SGHDT, CDR2 YYEEEE. CDR3 coding DNA: TGTGCCAGCAGCTTTCTAGCGGGGGGATCCTACGAGCAGTACTTC. Encoded protein: CASSFLAGGSYEQYF.

The chain joins TRBV19 to TRBJ1-2, with 7 bases lining up with TRBD1. J gave up 5 bases and V 1 base, and 10 bases lay outside the gene matches. The V gene's germline CDR1 is LNHDA and CDR2 SQIVND (reference sequence). The CDR3 has 16 amino acids. The CDR3 loop is CASSIGEGGAVYGYTF. CDR3 coding DNA: TGTGCCAGTAGTATAGGTGAAGGGGGCGCGGTATATGGCTACACCTTC. Looking up the rest from reference TRBV19 and TRBJ1-2 gives the full variable domain: DGGITQSPKYLFRKEGQNVTLSCEQNLNHDAMYWYRQDPGQGLRLIYYSQIVNDFQKGDIAEGYSVSREKKESFPLTVTSAQKNPTAFYLCASSIGEGGAVYGYTFGSGTRLTVV.

The chain has TRBV27 and TRBJ2-5; D is uncertain. The assigned J gene may be wrong: the sequence end matches TRBJ2-7 better. The CDR3 has 14 amino acids. Germline loops: CDR1 MNHEY, CDR2 SMNVEV (reference sequence). The CDR3 spells CASSWVGSSYEQYF. The CDR3 DNA sequence: TGTGCCAGCAGTTGGGTGGGTAGCTCCTACGAGCAGTACTTC.

A few counts support this clone. V usage is TRBV19 and J usage is TRBJ2-7; 9 bases are a match to TRBD1. This CDR3 comprises 14 residues. The trim removed 6 bases at V and 5 bases at J, leaving 8 bases unmatched. Germline V CDR1 and CDR2: LNHDA, SQIVND (reference sequence). The CDR3 region is CASRQTGGGDEQYF. CDR3 nucleotides: TGTGCCAGTAGACAGACAGGGGGGGGCGACGAGCAGTACTTC.

This rearrangement joins TRBV19 to TRBJ2-1; the match to TRBD2 covers 7 bases. This CDR3 region has 16 residues. V dropped 4 bases and J dropped 4; count of bases not matched to a gene: 10. Germline CDR1 is LNHDA and CDR2 is SQIVND (reference sequence). The chain's CDR3 is CASSTPGAGIYNEQFF. The CDR3 DNA reads as TGTGCCAGTAGTACCCCTGGAGCGGGAATATACAATGAGCAGTTCTTC. Complete variable domain (other parts from reference TRBV19 and TRBJ2-1): DGGITQSPKYLFRKEGQNVTLSCEQNLNHDAMYWYRQDPGQGLRLIYYSQIVNDFQKGDIAEGYSVSREKKESFPLTVTSAQKNPTAFYLCASSTPGAGIYNEQFFGPGTRLTVL.

J is TRBJ2-1 and V is TRBV5-4, with TRBD2 matching 7 bases. Germline CDR1 reads SGHNT; CDR2 reads YYREEE (reference sequence). This CDR3 region has 16 residues. The junction had 9 bases not matched to a gene; V was cut back by 0 bases and J by 6 bases. This CDR3 reads CASSLDGGSVGNEQFF. The CDR3 coding sequence is TGTGCCAGCAGCTTGGATGGCGGGAGTGTGGGCAATGAGCAGTTCTTC. The full variable domain, in which reference TRBV5-4 and TRBJ2-1 provide the parts outside the CDR3, is ETGVTQSPTHLIKTRGQQVTLRCSSQSGHNTVSWYQQALGQGPQFIFQYYREEENGRGNFPPRFSGLQFPNYSSELNVNALELDDSALYLCASSLDGGSVGNEQFFGPGTRLTVL.

Turning to this clone: The identical CDR3 is also encoded by other nucleotide sequences in the sample. The J gene is TRBJ1-2, the V gene TRBV9; D gene ambiguous. Germline V gene sequence: CDR1 SGDLS, CDR2 YYNGEE. V lost 4 bases, J lost 1 base, and 8 bases lay in between. The CDR3 runs to 13 residues. CDR3 bases: TGTGCCAGCAGCCCAGACATTAACTATGGCTACACCTTC. Amino acids: CASSPDINYGYTF.

This chain connects TRBV12-5 to TRBJ2-7; 16 positions agree with TRBD2. The CDR3 totals 21 residues. The V segment lost 0 bases and the J segment 2 bases; nucleotides outside the gene matches: 13. Germline V lookup: CDR1 LGHNT, CDR2 FRNRAP. DNA of the CDR3: TGTGCTAGTGGTTTGGTAGTTCTGGGACTAGCGGGAGGGTCGATCCCCTACGAGCAGTACTTC. Translated: CASGLVVLGLAGGSIPYEQYF.

The chain employs TRBV6-1 and TRBJ2-7; a weak D match, TRBD2 (6 bases). With 4 bases removed from V and 3 bases from J, the gap between germline ends came to 10 bases. The CDR3 covers 13 residues. From germline, CDR1 is MNHNS and CDR2 SASEGT. CDR3 bases: TGTGCCAGCAGTGGGGGACTGTTCTACGAGCAGTACTTC. Translation gives CASSGGLFYEQYF.

J is TRBJ2-3 and V is TRBV7-2; 9 bases map to TRBD2. V lost 0 bases, J lost 2 bases, and 6 bases stayed unmatched. The germline V gene has CDR1 SGHTA and CDR2 FQGNSA. CDR3 size: 17 residues. For the CDR3, the DNA is TGTGCCAGCAGCTTAGCGGAGTCTAGCGGGAACACAGATACGCAGTATTTT. Its translation is CASSLAESSGNTDTQYF.

V usage is TRBV9 and J usage is TRBJ2-1; D is perhaps TRBD1 (6 bases). Trimming removed 4 bases from V and 7 bases from J, with 18 bases in between. CDR1 is SGDLS, CDR2 YYNGEE, per germline. The CDR3 has 15 amino acids. The CDR3, as DNA: TGTGCCAGCAGCCCCATCGTGGGGGCCGGGAATGAGCAGTTCTTC. Translating it yields CASSPIVGAGNEQFF.

CDR3 amino acids: CASSPSVGRSYEQYF. The CDR3 region has the DNA TGTGCCAGCAGTCCCTCGGTAGGCAGGTCCTACGAGCAGTACTTC. The rearrangement links TRBV6-5 to TRBJ2-7; D remains ambiguous. Germline V CDR1 and CDR2: MNHEY, SVGAGI. CDR3 length equals 15 residues. Trimming pared 5 bases from V and 1 base from J, leaving 15 bases between.

The genes are TRBV6-5 and TRBJ2-7; 7 nucleotides align to TRBD1. V gave up 5 bases and J gave up 3 bases; unmatched junction bases: 7. The CDR3 totals 14 residues. The V gene's germline CDR1 is MNHEY and CDR2 SVGAGI. The DNA of the CDR3 is TGTGCCAGCAGTGCCTCGGGACAGTACTACGAGCAGTACTTC. Residues: CASSASGQYYEQYF.

This rearrangement joins TRBV27 to TRBJ2-5; no definite D call. The ends were cut back, 2 bases at V and 5 bases at J, with 6 bases in the middle. The CDR3 sequence is 12 residues long. Germline V lookup: CDR1 MNHEY, CDR2 SMNVEV (reference sequence). CDR3 bases: TGTGCCAGCAGTTTAGTCGGGGAGACCCAGTACTTC. Translated, it gives CASSLVGETQYF.

A few counts support this clone. V is TRBV5-8 and J is TRBJ1-5; unclear D gene. The CDR3 runs to 13 residues. The germline V gene encodes CDR1 SGHTS and CDR2 YDEGEE. Trimming took off 2 bases at V and 7 bases at J, with 10 bases between the two ends. The DNA of the CDR3 is TGTGCCAGCAGCTTCCCCGGGAACCAGCCCCAGCATTTT. Its protein is CASSFPGNQPQHF.

The chain recombines TRBV7-2 with TRBJ1-3; 9 bases match TRBD1. V shed 5 bases and J 5 bases; nucleotides not matched to a gene: 10. Germline V gives CDR1 SGHTA, CDR2 FQGNSA. The CDR3 is 16 amino acids. The CDR3 coding sequence is TGTGCCAGCAGCGTACAACCGGACAGGGGAAGAAACACCATATATTTT. This codes for CASSVQPDRGRNTIYF.

V gene TRBV7-2 combines with J gene TRBJ2-1, with 12 bases that match TRBD2. Germline V gives CDR1 SGHTA, CDR2 FQGNSA. Losses at the gene ends were 1 base for V and 2 bases for J; bases not matched to a gene: 3. The CDR3 extends over 17 amino acids. The CDR3 region has the DNA TGTGCCAGCAGCTTAGAGCTAGCGGGAGGGCCCTACAATGAGCAGTTCTTC. It codes for CASSLELAGGPYNEQFF.

This CDR3 is CATSTGGPYNEQFF. The CDR3 DNA reads TGTGCCACCAGTACGGGGGGGCCTTACAATGAGCAGTTCTTC. The chain has TRBV15 and TRBJ2-1; 8 bases are shared with TRBD2. Trimming removed 6 bases from V and 4 bases from J; junction bases left unmatched: 5. The CDR3 covers 14 residues. Germline assignment: CDR1 LNHNV and CDR2 YYDKDF (reference sequence).

V is TRBV19 and J is TRBJ1-1, with 11 nucleotides matching TRBD1. The CDR3 consists of 17 residues. With V trimmed by 0 bases and J by 2 bases, 5 bases remained unmatched. In germline, CDR1 is LNHDA, CDR2 SQIVND (reference sequence). CDR3 coding DNA: TGTGCCAGTAGTATAGATGGACAGGGGGCTTTTAACACTGAAGCTTTCTTT. It encodes CASSIDGQGAFNTEAFF. The full variable domain, with the rest looked up from reference TRBV19 and TRBJ1-1, is DGGITQSPKYLFRKEGQNVTLSCEQNLNHDAMYWYRQDPGQGLRLIYYSQIVNDFQKGDIAEGYSVSREKKESFPLTVTSAQKNPTAFYLCASSIDGQGAFNTEAFFGQGTRLTVV.

The V gene is TRBV6-6, the J gene TRBJ2-3; 7 nucleotides agree with TRBD2. The trim removed 2 bases at V and 10 bases at J, leaving 6 bases unmatched. Germline assignment: CDR1 MNHNY and CDR2 SVGAGI (reference sequence). This CDR3 is 13 amino acids long. The CDR3 here is CASSYHGGVAQYF. The CDR3 DNA reads TGTGCCAGCAGTTACCATGGGGGGGTCGCGCAGTATTTT.

The rearrangement joins TRBV4-1 to TRBJ2-5; D uncertain. Looked up from germline, CDR1 is MGHRA and CDR2 is YSYEKL. This CDR3 has 13 residues. V lost 0 bases, J lost 5 bases, and 7 bases lay in between. CDR3 region: CASSQDRSETQYF. CDR3 coding DNA: TGCGCCAGCAGCCAAGACAGATCTGAGACCCAGTACTTC.

The chain has TRBV27 and TRBJ2-2; D is uncertain. Germline V gene lookup returns CDR1 MNHEY and CDR2 SMNVEV (reference sequence). Trimming removed 2 bases from V and 6 bases from J, with 10 bases in between. The CDR3 covers 14 residues. CDR3 DNA: TGTGCCAGCAGTTTAGAGTCGCCCGCCGGGGAGCTGTTTTTT. This encodes CASSLESPAGELFF.

The chain combines TRBV2 with TRBJ2-2, with TRBD1 as a possible D gene (6 bases). The CDR3 extends over 18 amino acids. The germline V gene has CDR1 SNHLY and CDR2 FYNNEI. V was pared by 6 bases and J by 0 bases, with 20 bases between. CDR3 sequence reads: CASSRKTAGTPNTGELFF. DNA of the CDR3: TGTGCCAGCAGCCGAAAAACTGCCGGGACACCGAACACCGGGGAGCTGTTTTTT.

The CDR3 DNA reads as TGTGCCAGCAGCTTAGGCCGAGCGGGATACAATGAGCAGTTCTTC. It encodes CASSLGRAGYNEQFF. The chain joins TRBV11-3 to TRBJ2-1; 7 bases agree with TRBD2. CDR3 size: 15 residues. The ends lost 1 base at V and 4 bases at J; junction bases unmatched: 4. From germline, CDR1 is SGHNT and CDR2 YENEEA.

The chain couples TRBV25-1 to TRBJ1-3, with TRBD1 matching over 7 bases. With V trimmed by 5 bases and J by 0 bases, 7 bases remained unmatched. The CDR3 totals 16 residues. The V gene's germline CDR1 is MGHDK and CDR2 SYGVNS. DNA of the CDR3: TGTGCCAGCAGTTCGCCGGGACAGAGCTCTGGAAACACCATATATTTT. Its translation: CASSSPGQSSGNTIYF.

The genes are TRBV29-1 and TRBJ2-2; a weak D match, TRBD2 (6 bases). The V end lost 3 bases, the J end lost 6 bases, and 17 bases lay between the germline ends. Germline V lookup: CDR1 SQVTM, CDR2 ANQGSEA. The CDR3 runs 15 residues. The CDR3 here is CSVDSPGGVAGELFF. The CDR3 DNA reads TGCAGCGTTGATTCGCCTGGCGGGGTGGCCGGGGAGCTGTTTTTT.

The chain recombines TRBV2 with TRBJ1-2; a weak D match, TRBD1 (5 bases). The germline gives CDR1 SNHLY, CDR2 FYNNEI. The germline V and J ends were trimmed by 8 bases and 6 bases, with 16 bases remaining between them. The CDR3 has 13 residues. The CDR3 DNA reads as TGTGCCAGCCCTGCGGCGTCAGGGAATGGCTACACCTTC. Translating it yields CASPAASGNGYTF.